The TCR beta chain under discussion was sequenced for a study of CXCR3-negative and CXCR3-positive naive CD8 T cells. The wider study: Roughly 1.5 +/- 0.3 million TRB reads came from each library, giving around 140 million in total. Study-wide findings and caveats: CXCR3-positive naive cells carried more hydrophobic TRB CDR3s than CXCR3-negative ones.

It was by 5' RACE with UMI labels that the TRB cDNA libraries were prepared. Reprocessing the 5' RACE reads, TCRdb reports a single entry for every CDR3 protein and omits DNA. Seen in this sample are over 100,000 distinct CDR3 sequences; the ten most common clones hold about 0.44%. Concerning this clonotype itself: Its specificity is unknown.

The CDR3 has 14 amino acids. Per germline, CDR1 DFQATT and CDR2 SNEGSKA (reference sequence). This receptor was identified in a human donor in good health. Some clones in this sample may be carry-over from other donors' samples. The sequenced sample consisted of naive CXCR3- CD8+ T cells from blood. Subset described: CD45RO-CCR7+CD27+CD95- naive CD8+ T cells lacking CXCR3 (TNR3-). The J gene is TRBJ2-1, the V gene TRBV20-1; the D call from TCRdb, TRBD2, cannot be confirmed without DNA. The CDR3 spells CSARWSGRAIEQFF.